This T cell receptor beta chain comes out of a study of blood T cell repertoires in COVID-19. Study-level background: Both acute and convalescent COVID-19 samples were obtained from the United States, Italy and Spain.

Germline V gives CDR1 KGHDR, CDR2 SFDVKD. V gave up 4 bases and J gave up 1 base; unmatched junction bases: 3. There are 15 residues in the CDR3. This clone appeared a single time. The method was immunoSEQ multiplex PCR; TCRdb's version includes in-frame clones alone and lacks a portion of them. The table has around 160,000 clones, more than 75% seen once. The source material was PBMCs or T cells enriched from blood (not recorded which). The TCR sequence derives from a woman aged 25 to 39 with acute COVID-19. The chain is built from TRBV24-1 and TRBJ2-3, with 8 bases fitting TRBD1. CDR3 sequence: CATSDPGQGTDTQYF. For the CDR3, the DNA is TGTGCCACCAGTGACCCGGGACAGGGCACAGATACGCAGTATTTT.